A selection of T cell receptor beta chains follows, all from one sample in a study of shared clonotypes between healthy human individuals. Assay: immunoSEQ multiplex PCR; the TCRdb copy retains only in-frame clones and omits some. This sample has around 1.9 million clones; about 94% occur once, and the top ten carry around 1.8%. The source material was naive CD8+ T cells from PBMCs. The receptors were sampled from a man in his late teens or twenties in good health. Some clones in this sample may be carry-over from other donors' samples. The CDR3 runs from the conserved cysteine through the conserved F or W. The D gene is left open where the match is weak. A row's size may be missing; if present it is once, few, many or a size class.

D gene: TRBD2
V gene: TRBV5-4
clone size: -
J gene: TRBJ2-5
CDR3 protein: CASSSTGTSGVYQETQYF
CDR3 DNA: TGTGCCAGCAGCTCCACCGGGACTAGCGGGGTGTACCAAGAGACCCAGTACTTC

D gene: -
V gene: TRBV28
clone size: -
J gene: TRBJ1-5
CDR3 protein: CASSFLPGVNQPQHF
CDR3 DNA: TGTGCCAGCAGTTTTCTGCCTGGGGTAAATCAGCCCCAGCATTTT

D gene: -
V gene: TRBV28
clone size: -
J gene: TRBJ2-7
CDR3 protein: CASSPVTTYAYEQYF
CDR3 DNA: TGTGCCAGCAGTCCCGTGACGACATACGCCTACGAGCAGTACTTC

D gene: TRBD1
V gene: TRBV9
clone size: once
J gene: TRBJ1-3
CDR3 protein: CASSVDPHGSGGEHTIYF
CDR3 DNA: TGTGCCAGCAGCGTAGACCCCCACGGTTCAGGGGGCGAACACACCATATATTTT

D gene: -
V gene: TRBV30
clone size: once
J gene: TRBJ1-2
CDR3 protein: CAWSVLKTRRGYTF
CDR3 DNA: TGTGCCTGGAGTGTACTTAAGACCCGGCGGGGCTACACCTTC

D gene: -
V gene: TRBV6-6
clone size: -
J gene: TRBJ2-1
CDR3 protein: CASSSRDTLYNEQFF
CDR3 DNA: TGTGCCAGCAGTTCCCGGGACACCCTCTACAATGAGCAGTTCTTC

D gene: -
V gene: TRBV14
clone size: -
J gene: TRBJ1-1
CDR3 protein: CASSQGPGTEAFF
CDR3 DNA: TGTGCCAGCAGCCAAGGACCGGGGACTGAAGCTTTCTTT

D gene: TRBD2
V gene: TRBV7-9
clone size: once
J gene: TRBJ2-1
CDR3 protein: CASRGLAAHNEQFF
CDR3 DNA: TGTGCCAGCAGGGGACTAGCGGCGCACAATGAGCAGTTCTTC

D gene: TRBD1
V gene: TRBV6-6
clone size: -
J gene: TRBJ1-2
CDR3 protein: CASSYSSQGAEGYTF
CDR3 DNA: TGTGCCAGCAGTTACTCGAGCCAGGGGGCAGAAGGCTACACCTTC

D gene: -
V gene: TRBV9
clone size: -
J gene: TRBJ2-1
CDR3 protein: CASSVGAGSYNEQFF
CDR3 DNA: TGTGCCAGCAGCGTAGGGGCGGGATCCTACAATGAGCAGTTCTTC

D gene: TRBD2
V gene: TRBV9
clone size: -
J gene: TRBJ2-5
CDR3 protein: CASSPRLAGGMETQYF
CDR3 DNA: TGTGCCAGCAGCCCACGACTAGCGGGAGGCATGGAGACCCAGTACTTC

D gene: -
V gene: TRBV4-1
clone size: -
J gene: TRBJ2-2
CDR3 protein: CASSQGGRAGELFF
CDR3 DNA: TGCGCCAGCAGCCAAGGTGGGCGCGCCGGGGAGCTGTTTTTT

D gene: -
V gene: TRBV6-1
clone size: -
J gene: TRBJ2-1
CDR3 protein: CATPPGNDEQFF
CDR3 DNA: TGTGCCACCCCGCCAGGGAACGATGAGCAGTTCTTC

D gene: -
V gene: TRBV6-6
clone size: once
J gene: TRBJ2-5
CDR3 protein: CASSYFRAQETQYF
CDR3 DNA: TGTGCCAGCAGTTACTTCAGGGCCCAAGAGACCCAGTACTTC

D gene: -
V gene: TRBV7-2
clone size: -
J gene: TRBJ1-1
CDR3 protein: CASSPMNTEAFF
CDR3 DNA: TGTGCCAGCAGCCCGATGAACACTGAAGCTTTCTTT

D gene: -
V gene: TRBV27
clone size: -
J gene: TRBJ2-7
CDR3 protein: CASSFGLPPYEQYF
CDR3 DNA: TGTGCCAGCAGTTTTGGTTTGCCACCCTACGAGCAGTACTTC

D gene: -
V gene: TRBV7-9
clone size: -
J gene: TRBJ1-1
CDR3 protein: CASSSALERNTEAFF
CDR3 DNA: TGTGCCAGCAGCAGCGCCCTGGAACGGAACACTGAAGCTTTCTTT

D gene: -
V gene: TRBV27
clone size: once
J gene: TRBJ2-1
CDR3 protein: CASSSGPRSYNEQFF
CDR3 DNA: TGTGCCAGCAGTTCCGGACCGAGATCCTACAATGAGCAGTTCTTC

D gene: -
V gene: TRBV29-1
clone size: once
J gene: TRBJ1-2
CDR3 protein: CSVVSTNYGYTF
CDR3 DNA: TGCAGCGTTGTATCCACGAACTATGGCTACACCTTC

D gene: -
V gene: TRBV11-2
clone size: -
J gene: TRBJ2-3
CDR3 protein: CASSLVLDPDTQYF
CDR3 DNA: TGTGCCAGCAGCTTAGTATTAGATCCAGATACGCAGTATTTT

D gene: -
V gene: TRBV15
clone size: -
J gene: TRBJ1-5
CDR3 protein: CATSRVLRGASNQPQHF
CDR3 DNA: TGTGCCACCAGCAGAGTGCTTCGGGGTGCGAGCAATCAGCCCCAGCATTTT

D gene: TRBD1
V gene: TRBV5-1
clone size: -
J gene: TRBJ1-3
CDR3 protein: CASSLDWVGDRGGNTIYF
CDR3 DNA: TGCGCCAGCAGCTTGGATTGGGTCGGGGACAGGGGTGGAAACACCATATATTTT

D gene: TRBD2
V gene: TRBV27
clone size: -
J gene: TRBJ2-1
CDR3 protein: CASSLFSPSLAGGVYEQFF
CDR3 DNA: TGTGCCAGCAGTTTATTTAGCCCTTCACTAGCGGGAGGTGTGTATGAGCAGTTCTTC

D gene: -
V gene: TRBV5-6
clone size: -
J gene: TRBJ2-7
CDR3 protein: CASSGGPYERYF
CDR3 DNA: TGTGCCAGCAGCGGAGGGCCCTACGAGCGGTACTTC

D gene: TRBD1
V gene: TRBV29-1
clone size: once
J gene: TRBJ2-2
CDR3 protein: CSVLTDDRVNTGELFF
CDR3 DNA: TGCAGCGTATTGACGGACGACAGGGTGAACACCGGGGAGCTGTTTTTT

D gene: TRBD1
V gene: TRBV25-1
clone size: -
J gene: TRBJ1-1
CDR3 protein: CASSELRGGASEAFF
CDR3 DNA: TGTGCCAGCAGTGAATTAAGAGGGGGCGCGTCTGAAGCTTTCTTT

D gene: -
V gene: TRBV29-1
clone size: -
J gene: TRBJ2-5
CDR3 protein: CSVDGDYETQYF
CDR3 DNA: TGCAGCGTAGACGGGGATTACGAGACCCAGTACTTC

D gene: -
V gene: TRBV12-5
clone size: -
J gene: TRBJ2-2
CDR3 protein: CASGFWNTGELFF
CDR3 DNA: TGTGCTAGTGGTTTCTGGAACACCGGGGAGCTGTTTTTT

D gene: -
V gene: TRBV28
clone size: -
J gene: TRBJ1-2
CDR3 protein: CASSPWPESYGYTF
CDR3 DNA: TGTGCCAGCAGTCCCTGGCCGGAGTCCTATGGCTACACCTTC

D gene: -
V gene: TRBV28
clone size: -
J gene: TRBJ1-5
CDR3 protein: CASSLGQGHQPQHF
CDR3 DNA: TGTGCCAGCAGCCTGGGGCAGGGGCATCAGCCCCAGCATTTT

D gene: TRBD2
V gene: TRBV5-1
clone size: -
J gene: TRBJ2-3
CDR3 protein: CASSFLAGGADTQYF
CDR3 DNA: TGCGCCAGCAGCTTTCTAGCGGGAGGGGCAGATACGCAGTATTTT

D gene: TRBD1
V gene: TRBV5-4
clone size: few
J gene: TRBJ1-1
CDR3 protein: CAPSRTGVTEAFF
CDR3 DNA: TGTGCCCCCAGTCGGACAGGGGTGACTGAAGCTTTCTTT

D gene: TRBD1
V gene: TRBV2
clone size: -
J gene: TRBJ1-3
CDR3 protein: CASISPGGDRSGNTIYF
CDR3 DNA: TGTGCCAGCATTTCGCCAGGGGGCGATCGTTCTGGAAACACCATATATTTT

D gene: -
V gene: TRBV4-2
clone size: -
J gene: TRBJ1-5
CDR3 protein: CASSLGRRSNQPQHF
CDR3 DNA: TGTGCCAGCAGCCTGGGCAGGAGGAGCAATCAGCCCCAGCATTTT

D gene: -
V gene: TRBV2
clone size: -
J gene: TRBJ2-1
CDR3 protein: CASSPGSSPYNEQFF
CDR3 DNA: TGTGCCAGCAGCCCCGGGTCCTCTCCCTACAATGAGCAGTTCTTC

D gene: -
V gene: TRBV28
clone size: -
J gene: TRBJ2-7
CDR3 protein: CASSRRRLGADEQYF
CDR3 DNA: TGTGCCAGCAGCCGAAGACGGCTGGGTGCCGACGAGCAGTACTTC

D gene: -
V gene: TRBV27
clone size: -
J gene: TRBJ1-5
CDR3 protein: CASSWNSNQPQHF
CDR3 DNA: TGTGCCAGCAGTTGGAATAGCAATCAGCCCCAGCATTTT

D gene: -
V gene: TRBV19
clone size: -
J gene: TRBJ1-1
CDR3 protein: CASSRGPYTEAFF
CDR3 DNA: TGTGCCAGTAGTAGGGGCCCCTACACTGAAGCTTTCTTT

D gene: -
V gene: TRBV25-1
clone size: -
J gene: TRBJ2-7
CDR3 protein: CASSPGQGGYEQYF
CDR3 DNA: TGTGCCAGCAGCCCCGGCCAGGGCGGGTACGAGCAGTACTTC

D gene: TRBD1
V gene: TRBV9
clone size: -
J gene: TRBJ2-1
CDR3 protein: CASSEGQGSWQFF
CDR3 DNA: TGTGCCAGCAGCGAGGGACAGGGGTCCTGGCAGTTCTTC

D gene: TRBD2
V gene: TRBV4-1
clone size: -
J gene: TRBJ2-1
CDR3 protein: CASSQERSSGSVNEQFF
CDR3 DNA: TGCGCCAGCAGCCAAGAGAGGAGCAGCGGGAGTGTGAATGAGCAGTTCTTC

D gene: -
V gene: TRBV4-1
clone size: few
J gene: TRBJ1-5
CDR3 protein: CASSHRLSQPQHF
CDR3 DNA: TGCGCCAGCAGCCATCGTCTCAGTCAGCCCCAGCATTTT

D gene: -
V gene: TRBV28
clone size: -
J gene: TRBJ1-5
CDR3 protein: CASSLGVPGNQPQHF
CDR3 DNA: TGTGCCAGCAGTTTAGGAGTTCCGGGTAATCAGCCCCAGCATTTT

D gene: TRBD1
V gene: TRBV9
clone size: -
J gene: TRBJ2-3
CDR3 protein: CASSVEGQGLDTQYF
CDR3 DNA: TGTGCCAGCAGCGTAGAAGGACAGGGGTTAGATACGCAGTATTTT

D gene: -
V gene: TRBV28
clone size: -
J gene: TRBJ2-2
CDR3 protein: CASRSGTGELFF
CDR3 DNA: TGTGCCAGCAGATCTGGGACCGGGGAGCTGTTTTTT

D gene: -
V gene: TRBV7-9
clone size: -
J gene: TRBJ2-6
CDR3 protein: CASSGGSGANVLTF
CDR3 DNA: TGTGCCAGCAGCGGCGGGTCTGGGGCCAACGTCCTGACTTTC

D gene: -
V gene: TRBV27
clone size: -
J gene: TRBJ1-1
CDR3 protein: CASSFSGGGFTEAFF
CDR3 DNA: TGTGCCAGCAGTTTCTCCGGTGGTGGGTTTACTGAAGCTTTCTTT

D gene: TRBD1
V gene: TRBV27
clone size: -
J gene: TRBJ1-2
CDR3 protein: CASCSPDRGDYGYTF
CDR3 DNA: TGTGCCAGCTGTTCCCCGGACAGGGGGGACTATGGCTACACCTTC

D gene: -
V gene: TRBV5-1
clone size: -
J gene: TRBJ1-1
CDR3 protein: CASCQGKNTEAFF
CDR3 DNA: TGCGCCAGCTGCCAGGGGAAGAACACTGAAGCTTTCTTT

D gene: -
V gene: TRBV2
clone size: once
J gene: TRBJ2-6
CDR3 protein: CASFSGANVLTF
CDR3 DNA: TGTGCCAGTTTCTCTGGGGCCAACGTCCTGACTTTC

D gene: TRBD2
V gene: TRBV2
clone size: once
J gene: TRBJ2-1
CDR3 protein: CASSEGLAGFNEQFF
CDR3 DNA: TGTGCCAGCAGTGAAGGACTAGCGGGTTTCAATGAGCAGTTCTTC

D gene: -
V gene: TRBV5-8
clone size: -
J gene: TRBJ1-2
CDR3 protein: CASSSYQTENYGYTF
CDR3 DNA: TGTGCCAGCAGCTCCTATCAAACAGAAAACTATGGCTACACCTTC

D gene: TRBD2
V gene: TRBV7-9
clone size: -
J gene: TRBJ2-1
CDR3 protein: CASSSSAGENNEQFF
CDR3 DNA: TGTGCCAGCAGCTCCTCAGCGGGAGAAAACAATGAGCAGTTCTTC

D gene: -
V gene: TRBV27
clone size: -
J gene: TRBJ1-5
CDR3 protein: CASSLGGRAQPQHF
CDR3 DNA: TGTGCCAGCAGTTTAGGGGGCAGGGCACAGCCCCAGCATTTT

D gene: TRBD1
V gene: TRBV4-2
clone size: once
J gene: TRBJ1-2
CDR3 protein: CASSPLGQGEGYTF
CDR3 DNA: TGTGCCAGCAGCCCGCTAGGGCAGGGGGAAGGCTACACCTTC

D gene: -
V gene: TRBV4-1
clone size: -
J gene: TRBJ2-7
CDR3 protein: CASSPDGLGYEQYF
CDR3 DNA: TGCGCCAGCAGCCCCGACGGACTGGGCTACGAGCAGTACTTC

D gene: -
V gene: TRBV9
clone size: -
J gene: TRBJ1-2
CDR3 protein: CASSVDRGGDDYGYTF
CDR3 DNA: TGTGCCAGCAGCGTAGACCGTGGAGGGGATGACTATGGCTACACCTTC